A selection of T cell receptor beta chains follows, all from one sample in a study of blood T cell repertoires in COVID-19. Assay: immunoSEQ multiplex PCR; the TCRdb copy retains only in-frame clones and omits some. This sample has 200,000 or so clones; 84% occur once, and the top ten carry 3% to 3.5%. Sequencing was carried out using peripheral blood. The source of these receptors is a woman aged 30 to 39 who had recovered from COVID-19. Both conserved end residues are part of each CDR3. The D gene is left open where the match is weak.

TRBD2	TRBJ2-1	TRBV14	TGTGCCAGCAGCCCACTGGGTCTGGGGACTAGACAAGAGGGTCACAATGAGCAGTTCTTC	CASSPLGLGTRQEGHNEQFF
-	TRBJ1-5	TRBV18	TGTGCCAGCTCACCCCGGCGGTCTAATCAGCCCCAGCATTTT	CASSPRRSNQPQHF
-	TRBJ1-1	TRBV5-1	TGCGCCAGCAGCTTGGCCAAGGGACTTACGGGCACTGAAGCTTTCTTT	CASSLAKGLTGTEAFF
TRBD1	TRBJ1-4	TRBV7-2	TGTGCCAGCAGCCCAGGGGGAGAGGAAAAACTGTTTTTT	CASSPGGEEKLFF
-	TRBJ2-7	TRBV9	TGTGCCAGCAGCGCAGACAGCCAGAGCTCCTACGAGCAGTACTTC	CASSADSQSSYEQYF
TRBD2	TRBJ2-5	TRBV2	TGTGCCAGCAGAGCTGGACTAGCGGGAGTTGAGACCCAGTACTTC	CASRAGLAGVETQYF
-	TRBJ2-4	TRBV7-3	TGTGCCAGCAGCGGAGGCTCCTTCGGGGACATTCAGTACTTC	CASSGGSFGDIQYF
TRBD2	TRBJ2-1	TRBV30	TGTGCCTGGAGGGTAGCGGGGAGAACCTACAATGAGCAGTTCTTC	CAWRVAGRTYNEQFF
TRBD1	TRBJ1-5	TRBV11-2	TGTGCCAGCAGTTTAGGGACAGGGGGATTGGTGCCCCAGCATTTT	CASSLGTGGLVPQHF
-	TRBJ1-1	TRBV11-1	TGTGCCAGCAGCTTAGGCGGGTTTGAGGGCACTGAAGCTTTCTTT	CASSLGGFEGTEAFF
-	TRBJ1-1	TRBV6-6	TGTGCCAGCAGTCCCCGGACTGACAACACTGAAGCTTTCTTT	CASSPRTDNTEAFF
-	TRBJ1-1	TRBV11-2	TGTGCCAGCACCTCCGGGACAAGCGAAGCTTTCTTT	CASTSGTSEAFF
TRBD2	TRBJ2-3	TRBV19	TGTGCCAGTAGTATAGGCAGTGGGGCGGGGGTGACGCAGTATTTT	CASSIGSGAGVTQYF